What follows describes a single TCR beta chain. Its specificity is not known. This CDR3 is built from 15 residues. The germline V gene encodes CDR1 LGHDT and CDR2 YNNKEL (reference sequence). Trimming pared 4 bases from V and 3 bases from J, leaving 15 bases between. The data stem from a study of T cell repertoires in cytomegalovirus infection. Turning to the study itself: Public TCR beta signatures were indicative of both CMV infection and a matching HLA type. Study-wide results and caveats: Using cumulative public TCR beta family frequency, the authors identified those who carried CMV together with the relevant HLA. CMV-specific TCR beta clonotypes restricted by HLA-C dominated the ex vivo response.

TCRdb re-called the reads with MiXCR, one entry per CDR3 protein. The table includes about 180,000 distinct CDR3 sequences, approximately 15% detected once. The sample was PBMCs. The clonotype originates from a human donor in good health (CMV status not recorded). Some clones in this sample may be carry-over from other donors' samples. The chain recombines TRBV3-1 with TRBJ1-1; D remains ambiguous. CDR3 in amino acids: CASSPGWKSDTEAFF. CDR3 sequence (DNA): TGTGCCAGCAGCCCTGGATGGAAATCCGACACTGAAGCTTTCTTT. The complete variable domain, with remaining parts taken from reference TRBV3-1 and TRBJ1-1, reads DTAVSQTPKYLVTQMGNDKSIKCEQNLGHDTMYWYKQDSKKFLKIMFSYNNKELIINETVPNRFSPKSPDKAHLNLHINSLELGDSAVYFCASSPGWKSDTEAFFGQGTRLTVV.